These 22 T cell receptor beta chains were all obtained from the same sample, sequenced in a study of CD8 T cells in Susac syndrome. When the RNA was reverse transcribed, random hexamers were used with an input of roughly 0.5 to 1 ug. One entry per CDR3 protein results from TCRdb running MiXCR on the immunoSEQ multiplex PCR reads. Among around 190,000 distinct CDR3 sequences listed, roughly 96% were seen once. Sequencing used CD8+ T cells from PBMCs. The receptors shown here come from a human donor with multiple sclerosis.

The chain combines TRBV2 with TRBJ1-1; TRBD1 might be the D (5 bases). The CDR3 sequence is 13 residues long. Trimming pared 8 bases from V and 2 bases from J, leaving 12 bases between. From germline, CDR1 is SNHLY and CDR2 FYNNEI. CDR3: CASPPGVNTEAFF. The CDR3 region has the DNA TGTGCCAGCCCCCCGGGGGTAAACACTGAAGCTTTCTTT.

The chain joins TRBV20-1 to TRBJ2-7; D might be TRBD2 (6 bases). CDR1 and CDR2 (germline): DFQATT, SNEGSKA (reference sequence). V was cut by 6 bases and J by 0 bases, with 18 bases left in between. There are 15 residues in the CDR3. CDR3 in amino acids: CSAWGAGRSSYEQYF. The CDR3 bases are TGCAGTGCCTGGGGAGCGGGTAGGAGCTCCTACGAGCAGTACTTC.

The chain joins TRBV7-9 to TRBJ1-1, with TRBD1 as a possible D gene (6 bases). V lost 5 bases and J lost 11, with 15 bases in between. The CDR3 loop spans 12 amino acids. CDR1 and CDR2 from the germline V gene are SEHNR and FQNEAQ (reference sequence). CDR3 residues: CASSPGRRGAFF. For the CDR3, the DNA is TGTGCCAGCAGCCCCGGGAGAAGGGGGGCTTTCTTT.

V gene TRBV9 combines with J gene TRBJ2-3, with D perhaps matching TRBD1 or TRBD2 (5 bases each). Trimming stripped 2 bases from V and 0 bases from J, with 7 bases between. Germline V gene data show CDR1 as SGDLS and CDR2 as YYNGEE. The CDR3 extends over 14 amino acids. The CDR3 here is CASSVEGSTDTQYF. The CDR3 DNA is TGTGCCAGCAGCGTCGAGGGGAGCACAGATACGCAGTATTTT.

The J gene is TRBJ2-7, the V gene TRBV14; 7 bases map to TRBD1. The CDR3 runs to 15 residues. J lost 0 bases, V lost 1 base, and 3 bases had no gene match. The V gene's germline CDR1 is SGHDN and CDR2 FVKESK. For the CDR3, the DNA is TGTGCCAGCAGCCAAGGACAGGGTTTCTCCTACGAGCAGTACTTC. It specifies CASSQGQGFSYEQYF.

The chain joins TRBV13 to TRBJ1-4; D is uncertain. Trimming pared 3 bases from V and 4 bases from J, leaving 9 bases between. The V gene's germline CDR1 is PRHDT and CDR2 FYEKMQ (reference sequence). The CDR3 length is 14 residues. The CDR3 reads CASSFRGHNEKLFF. CDR3 bases: TGTGCCAGCAGCTTTCGAGGGCATAATGAAAAACTGTTTTTT.

This chain links TRBV3-1 with TRBJ2-6; tentative D call: TRBD2 (6 bases). This CDR3 has 16 amino acids. CDR1 and CDR2 (germline): LGHDT, YNNKEL (reference sequence). V was trimmed by 4 bases and J by 4 bases, leaving 14 bases between them. Here the CDR3 DNA reads TGTGCCAGCAGCCCGAAGCGGAGGGACGGGGCCAACGTCCTGACTTTC. It translates to CASSPKRRDGANVLTF.

The chain carries TRBV2 and TRBJ2-3; TRBD2 might be the D (5 bases). Germline V gene lookup returns CDR1 SNHLY and CDR2 FYNNEI. V gave up 8 bases and J gave up 0 bases, with 18 bases separating them. The CDR3 loop spans 16 amino acids. CDR3 coding DNA: TGTGCCAGCGGTACCGGGGTGGTTTCTAGCACAGATACGCAGTATTTT. It translates to CASGTGVVSSTDTQYF.

This chain connects TRBV20-1 to TRBJ2-1; 7 nucleotides match TRBD2. Looked up from germline, CDR1 is DFQATT and CDR2 is SNEGSKA (reference sequence). The CDR3 contains 16 residues. Trimming removed 8 bases from V and 1 base from J; junction bases left unmatched: 14. This CDR3 is CSTRSPRGDSYNEQFF. DNA of the CDR3: TGCAGTACCCGCTCCCCCCGGGGGGATTCCTACAATGAGCAGTTCTTC.

The chain uses TRBV29-1 and TRBJ2-7; 7 bases align to TRBD2. J lost 4 bases, V lost 3 bases, and 3 bases had no gene match. Germline V lookup: CDR1 SQVTM, CDR2 ANQGSEA. The CDR3 has 12 residues. The CDR3 here is CSVDEGGYEQYF. For the CDR3, the DNA is TGCAGCGTTGATGAGGGAGGGTACGAGCAGTACTTC.

The chain couples TRBV2 to TRBJ2-7; D gene ambiguous. Trimming left V 4 bases short and J 6 bases short, with 10 bases between. Per germline, CDR1 SNHLY and CDR2 FYNNEI. CDR3 length equals 12 residues. For the CDR3, the DNA is TGTGCCAGCAGTGGAGAGCGTCTCGAGCAGTACTTC. It yields the protein CASSGERLEQYF.

The genes are TRBV7-9 and TRBJ2-7, with TRBD2 matching 10 bases. Per the germline V gene, CDR1 is SEHNR and CDR2 is FQNEAQ (reference sequence). Trimming cost V 4 bases and J 4 bases; bases outside gene matches: 13. The CDR3 is 17 residues long. The CDR3 reads CASSSMRWTSGYYEQYF. The CDR3 DNA is TGTGCCAGCAGCTCCATGCGATGGACTAGCGGATATTACGAGCAGTACTTC.

This rearrangement joins TRBV4-1 to TRBJ2-1; 8 nucleotides line up with TRBD1. Germline CDR1 is MGHRA and CDR2 is YSYEKL. Trimming took 3 bases from V and 8 from J; bases not matched to a gene: 12. The CDR3 contains 16 residues. The CDR3 region is CASSHTTPGQGYEQFF. DNA of the CDR3: TGCGCCAGCAGCCACACAACCCCCGGACAGGGCTATGAGCAGTTCTTC.

The CDR3 DNA reads TGTGCCAGCAGCCAAGGTGCCAGGGGGACTGGGGCCAACGTCCTGACTTTC. Its translation: CASSQGARGTGANVLTF. This chain links TRBV3-1 with TRBJ2-6; the match to TRBD1 covers 7 bases. The CDR3 is 17 residues long. The ends lost 1 base at V and 2 bases at J; junction bases unmatched: 5. Germline lookup yields CDR1 LGHDT and CDR2 YNNKEL (reference sequence).

This chain links TRBV13 with TRBJ2-3; maybe TRBD2 (5 bases). Trimming stripped 5 bases from V and 7 bases from J, with 25 bases between. The CDR3 has 17 amino acids. Germline V gene lookup returns CDR1 PRHDT and CDR2 FYEKMQ (reference sequence). The CDR3 here is CASSPLALGSGSNTQYF. The CDR3 region has the DNA TGTGCCAGCAGCCCTCTCGCTCTAGGGAGTGGGTCAAATACGCAGTATTTT.

This sequence joins TRBV5-1 and TRBJ2-1; maybe TRBD2 (6 bases). Germline CDR1 is SGHRS and CDR2 is YFSETQ. This CDR3 has 16 amino acids. V was shortened by 4 bases and J by 1 base, with 15 bases between the two germline ends. The CDR3 bases are TGCGCCAGCAGCGACGCCGGGAGAGCGTCCTACAATGAGCAGTTCTTC. Amino acids: CASSDAGRASYNEQFF.

The rearrangement uses TRBV19 and TRBJ1-5, with no clear D. V lost 9 bases and J lost 1, with 10 bases in between. This CDR3 spans 13 amino acids. CDR1 is LNHDA and CDR2 is SQIVND in the germline V gene (reference sequence). The CDR3 here is CASNGVSNQPQHF. CDR3 bases: TGTGCCAGCAATGGCGTGAGCAATCAGCCCCAGCATTTT.

The chain carries TRBV29-1 and TRBJ2-3; 14 nucleotides agree with TRBD2. Germline values: CDR1 SQVTM, CDR2 ANQGSEA. Trimming removed 4 bases from V and 0 bases from J; junction bases left unmatched: 6. This CDR3 comprises 17 residues. The CDR3 nucleotides are TGCAGCGTTGCGGGGACTAGCGGGGGATCTAGCACAGATACGCAGTATTTT. It translates to CSVAGTSGGSSTDTQYF.

This sequence joins TRBV7-9 and TRBJ1-1; 8 bases fit TRBD1. CDR1 is SEHNR, CDR2 FQNEAQ, per germline (reference sequence). This CDR3 region has 15 residues. After removal of 5 bases from V and 0 bases from J, the junction contained 5 bases not matched to a gene. CDR3 residues: CASSLRQGLNTEAFF. The CDR3 region has the DNA TGTGCCAGCAGCCTAAGACAGGGGTTGAACACTGAAGCTTTCTTT.

This chain joins TRBV12-3 or TRBV12-4 and TRBJ2-3; no clear D. Trimming shortened V by 6 bases and J by 0 bases, and 19 bases separated the two germline ends. CDR3 length equals 17 residues. The CDR3 loop is CASSPPSRVPSTDTQYF. The CDR3 DNA is TGTGCCAGCAGCCCGCCCTCTAGGGTCCCCAGCACAGATACGCAGTATTTT.

V is TRBV29-1 and J is TRBJ2-1; no clear D gene. V was shortened by 6 bases and J by 4 bases, with 13 bases between the two germline ends. The CDR3 is 13 amino acids. The germline V gene has CDR1 SQVTM and CDR2 ANQGSEA. CDR3 protein: CSVPVRHYNEQFF. CDR3 coding DNA: TGCAGCGTCCCAGTCCGCCATTACAATGAGCAGTTCTTC.

The J gene is TRBJ2-7, the V gene TRBV27; weak D call: TRBD2 (5 bases). CDR1 is MNHEY and CDR2 is SMNVEV in the germline V gene (reference sequence). V was clipped by 3 bases and J by 7 bases, with 13 bases between them. CDR3 length equals 13 residues. The CDR3 coding sequence is TGTGCCAGCAGTTTGGGCCCCTGGGAGGAGCAGTACTTC. This gives the protein CASSLGPWEEQYF.